These 14 T cell receptor beta chains were all obtained from the same sample, sequenced in a study of post-analysis software for immune sequencing data. Findings and caveats of the study: TRBV5-6, TRBV5-1 and TRBV20-1 were among five TRBV segments more frequent in patients than controls.

Antigens of these TCRs are unknown. Unique molecular identifiers had been added to the TCR beta cDNA libraries. TCRdb called the PCR reads again in MiXCR, with one record for every CDR3 protein. Found here are hundreds of thousands of distinct CDR3 sequences, around 47% of them singletons; the top ten hold around 1.7%. The sample taken for sequencing was blood. These receptors all come from a girl aged 5-17 years with multiple sclerosis.

This clonotype was seen a handful of times. V usage is TRBV12-3 or TRBV12-4 and J usage is TRBJ1-2; D unclear. With 1 base removed from V and 2 bases from J, the gap between germline ends came to 8 bases. The CDR3 consists of 14 residues. The CDR3 DNA reads as TGTGCCAGCAGTTTAGACACGGGAAACTATGGCTACACCTTC. Amino acid sequence: CASSLDTGNYGYTF.

This clonotype was picked up a small number of times. This chain links TRBV20-1 with TRBJ1-2, with 7 bases fitting TRBD1. Per germline, CDR1 DFQATT and CDR2 SNEGSKA (reference sequence). The trim removed 1 base at V and 7 bases at J, leaving 9 bases unmatched. The CDR3 has 14 amino acids. CDR3: CSARVRGGAGGYTF. DNA of the CDR3: TGCAGTGCTAGAGTCCGAGGGGGCGCGGGTGGCTACACCTTC.

This clonotype was counted only a few times. The CDR3 protein is CASSLALASLGEQYF. CDR3 nucleotide sequence: TGCGCCAGCAGCTTGGCCCTTGCGAGCTTAGGGGAGCAGTACTTC. This chain uses TRBV5-1 with TRBJ2-7; D remains ambiguous. V was pared by 0 bases and J by 7 bases, with 17 bases between. There are 15 residues in the CDR3. The V gene's germline CDR1 is SGHRS and CDR2 YFSETQ.

The genes are TRBV12-3 or TRBV12-4 and TRBJ2-4, with 11 bases that match TRBD1. TRBJ2-7 explains the end of the DNA better; the J call may be wrong. This CDR3 has 16 residues. The CDR3 nucleotides read TGTGCCAGCAGTTTCTTTGCAGGGACAGGGGGCTACGAGCAGTACTTC. Its protein is CASSFFAGTGGYEQYF.

This clonotype was detected once. This chain connects TRBV5-1 to TRBJ1-2, with a possible D match to TRBD1 (5 bases). The CDR3 spans 15 residues. Trimming removed 4 bases at V and 3 bases at J, with 16 bases between. Per the germline V gene, CDR1 is SGHRS and CDR2 is YFSETQ. Here the CDR3 reads CASSGGTYKDYGYTF. CDR3 in DNA: TGCGCCAGCAGCGGGGGGACTTACAAGGACTATGGCTACACCTTC.

The V call is TRBV11-2, the J call TRBJ2-1; D is unresolved. Looked up from germline, CDR1 is SGHAT and CDR2 is FQNNGV. The CDR3 is 14 residues long. Trimming stripped 1 base from V and 5 bases from J, with 9 bases between. CDR3 sequence (DNA): TGTGCCAGCAGCTTAGTTCCCATTGACAATGAGCAGTTCTTC. It specifies CASSLVPIDNEQFF.

This clonotype turned up a few times. V and J are TRBV12-3 or TRBV12-4 and TRBJ1-5; D remains unclear. The CDR3 contains 15 residues. V was pared by 1 base and J by 0 bases, with 7 bases between. The CDR3 region has the DNA TGTGCCAGCAGTTTAGGGTCCTCTAGCAATCAGCCCCAGCATTTT. Protein product: CASSLGSSSNQPQHF.

The rearrangement uses TRBV6-1 and TRBJ1-1; D gene ambiguous. The germline V gene encodes CDR1 MNHNS and CDR2 SASEGT. Trimming took 2 bases from V and 6 from J, leaving 13 bases between them. This CDR3 region has 14 residues. CDR3 in DNA: TGTGCCAGCAGTGAATGGGGTGGAGATTCTGAAGCTTTCTTT. It translates to CASSEWGGDSEAFF.

In this sample, this clonotype turned up a few times. This chain connects TRBV4-1 to TRBJ2-7, with D unclear. Trimming left V 0 bases short and J 1 base short, with 10 bases between. The CDR3 extends over 15 amino acids. Germline lookup yields CDR1 MGHRA and CDR2 YSYEKL. The CDR3, as DNA: TGCGCCAGCAGCCAAGAGTTGGCGTCTTCCTACGAGCAGTACTTC. It is translated as CASSQELASSYEQYF.

This clonotype was picked up a small number of times. The gene calls are TRBV11-1 and TRBJ2-5; 7 bases align to TRBD1. The CDR3 sequence is 17 residues long. CDR1 SGHAT and CDR2 FQDESV come from the germline V gene (reference sequence). V lost 0 bases, J lost 5 bases, and 12 bases stayed unmatched. CDR3: CASSLAGDSHFQETQYF. For the CDR3, the DNA is TGTGCCAGCAGCTTAGCTGGGGACAGCCATTTCCAGGAGACCCAGTACTTC.

A single count supports this clonotype. The chain couples TRBV28 to TRBJ2-5, with TRBD1 matching over 9 bases. This CDR3 has 16 amino acids. The germline V gene has CDR1 MDHEN and CDR2 SYDVKM. After removal of 6 bases from V and 11 bases from J, the junction contained 19 bases not matched to a gene. CDR3 coding DNA: TGTGCCAGCAGCTCATTACCCGGGACAGGGCGGGTTGAGCAGTACTTC. Its translation: CASSSLPGTGRVEQYF.

The chain uses TRBV5-1 and TRBJ2-3; 9 bases match TRBD1. The germline CDR1 and CDR2 sequences are SGHRS and YFSETQ. V gave up 3 bases and J gave up 2 bases; unmatched junction bases: 7. The CDR3 extends over 16 amino acids. The CDR3, as DNA: TGCGCCAGCAGCTCCGTGGGACAGGGATCCACAGATACGCAGTATTTT. Translation: CASSSVGQGSTDTQYF.

In its sample, this clonotype was seen a few times. The chain uses TRBV7-2 and TRBJ2-7; D is unresolved. Germline V gene lookup returns CDR1 SGHTA and CDR2 FQGNSA. This CDR3 has 15 amino acids. The ends were cut back, 1 base at V and 2 bases at J, with 12 bases in the middle. The CDR3 loop is CASSLVGSDAYEQYF. CDR3 nucleotide sequence: TGTGCCAGCAGCTTAGTTGGCAGTGACGCCTACGAGCAGTACTTC.

The chain recombines TRBV10-3 with TRBJ2-7; TRBD2 matches 9 bases. V lost 8 bases and J lost 2; bases outside the gene matches: 13. CDR1 is ENHRY, CDR2 SYGVKD, per germline. The CDR3 has 16 amino acids. The DNA of the CDR3 is TGTGCCATCCATGTCCCAAAGGCTAGCGGGGCCTACGAGCAGTACTTC. Translated: CAIHVPKASGAYEQYF.